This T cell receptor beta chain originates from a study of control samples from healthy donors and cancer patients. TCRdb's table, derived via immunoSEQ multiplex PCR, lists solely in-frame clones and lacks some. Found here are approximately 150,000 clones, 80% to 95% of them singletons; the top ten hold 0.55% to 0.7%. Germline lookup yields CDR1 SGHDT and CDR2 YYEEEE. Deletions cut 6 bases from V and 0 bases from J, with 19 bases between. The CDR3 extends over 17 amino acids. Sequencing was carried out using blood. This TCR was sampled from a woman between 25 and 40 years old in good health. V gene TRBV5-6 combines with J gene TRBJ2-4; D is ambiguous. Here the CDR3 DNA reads TGTGCCAGCATCAAGCTCGAAGGACGATTAGCCAAAAACATTCAGTACTTC. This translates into CASIKLEGRLAKNIQYF.